These 20 T cell receptor beta chains were sequenced from one sample in a study of Graves' ophthalmopathy and Graves' hyperthyroidism. Amplification of the TCR beta CDR3 regions used RNA transcripts (as template). HTBI-primed first-round RT-PCR preceded second-round multiplex PCR. TCRdb analysed the multiplex PCR reads with MiXCR anew, one entry per CDR3 protein. The sample lists approximately 1.2 million distinct CDR3 sequences, about 38% occurring once. Input material: peripheral blood or thyroid tissue (not recorded which). The receptor set was obtained from an adult man with Graves' hyperthyroidism.

This chain connects TRBV10-2 to TRBJ2-7, with 7 bases that match TRBD1. With V trimmed by 0 bases and J by 4 bases, 6 bases remained unmatched. This CDR3 comprises 15 residues. Germline CDR1 reads WSHSY; CDR2 reads SAAADI. The DNA for the CDR3 is TGCGCCAGCAGTGAGTCCTGGACAGGCCCTTACGAGCAGTACTTC. It is translated as CASSESWTGPYEQYF.

This clonotype was observed a few times. The chain employs TRBV2 and TRBJ1-5; 9 positions agree with TRBD1. CDR1 and CDR2 (germline): SNHLY, FYNNEI. J was trimmed by 7 bases and V by 8 bases; bases with no gene match: 6. The CDR3 is made up of 13 amino acids. In DNA form, the CDR3 reads TGTGCCAGCCGTGTGGACAGGGGACAGCCCCAGCATTTT. Translated: CASRVDRGQPQHF.

This clonotype was recorded at least ten times. This sequence joins TRBV6-5 and TRBJ2-5, with D possibly being TRBD1 or TRBD2 (6 bases each). The CDR3 covers 14 residues. CDR1 is MNHEY, CDR2 SVGAGI, per germline. V lost 7 bases, J lost 5 bases, and 17 bases lay in between. The CDR3 region has the DNA TGTGCCAGCACCCGGGGTCGGGGGCTCGAGACCCAGTACTTC. This codes for CASTRGRGLETQYF.

This clonotype showed up many times. The rearrangement uses TRBV10-3 and TRBJ1-2; D gene unclear. V lost 7 bases, J lost 3 bases, and 12 bases lay in between. The CDR3 is 13 residues long. From germline, CDR1 is ENHRY and CDR2 SYGVKD. The CDR3 sequence: CAIKPGLDYGYTF. The CDR3, as DNA: TGTGCCATCAAGCCTGGACTCGACTATGGCTACACCTTC.

This clonotype was picked up many times. The gene calls are TRBV14 and TRBJ1-1, with D perhaps TRBD1 (6 bases). Germline values: CDR1 SGHDN, CDR2 FVKESK. This CDR3 region has 13 residues. The V end was cut by 1 base, the J end by 5 bases, with 8 bases between. In nucleotides, the CDR3 is TGTGCCAGCAGCCAAGTCCAGGGGACTGAAGCTTTCTTT. Encoded protein: CASSQVQGTEAFF.

As for this clonotype: A much larger clonotype is one base distant, so this may be a read error. The gene calls are TRBV24-1 and TRBJ2-7, with 12 bases lining up with TRBD1. Germline assignment: CDR1 KGHDR and CDR2 SFDVKD. J gave up 10 bases and V 0 bases, and 9 bases lay outside the gene matches. The CDR3 loop spans 16 amino acids. This CDR3 is CATSDLGTGGQDTQYF. As DNA, the CDR3 is TGTGCCACCAGTGATTTGGGGACAGGGGGCCAAGATACCCAGTACTTC.

This clonotype was seen many times. The chain uses TRBV15 and TRBJ2-5; tentative D call: TRBD2 (6 bases). Germline V gene sequence: CDR1 LNHNV, CDR2 YYDKDF (reference sequence). The V and J ends lost 0 bases and 3 bases respectively, with 11 bases between them. This CDR3 has 15 residues. The CDR3 sequence is CATSRDRGGEETQYF. The CDR3 DNA reads TGTGCCACCAGCAGAGATAGAGGCGGGGAAGAGACCCAGTACTTC.

The chain is built from TRBV7-9 and TRBJ1-5; TRBD1 is a possible D gene (5 bases). The CDR3 runs 15 residues. Germline V CDR1 and CDR2: SEHNR, FQNEAQ (reference sequence). Trimming stripped 5 bases from V and 1 base from J, with 12 bases between. The CDR3 spells CASSRGPASNQPQHF. CDR3 coding DNA: TGTGCCAGCAGCCGGGGACCCGCGAGCAATCAGCCCCAGCATTTT.

The chain is built from TRBV29-1 and TRBJ1-3; D call uncertain. V lost 4 bases, J lost 1 base, and 11 bases lay in between. The CDR3 sequence is 14 residues long. CDR1 and CDR2 from the germline V gene are SQVTM and ANQGSEA. The CDR3 DNA is TGCAGCGTTGTTGTGGGCGGATCTGGAAACACCATATATTTT. Translated, it gives CSVVVGGSGNTIYF.

This clonotype was counted at least ten times. The chain has TRBV11-2 and TRBJ1-4; D perhaps matches TRBD1 (6 bases). This CDR3 contains 14 residues. Trimming pared 1 base from V and 8 bases from J, leaving 11 bases between. The germline V gene has CDR1 SGHAT and CDR2 FQNNGV. CDR3 residues: CASSLGTVAEKLFF. The CDR3 DNA reads as TGTGCCAGCAGCTTAGGGACAGTTGCCGAAAAACTGTTTTTT.

The chain combines TRBV28 with TRBJ1-5, with D unresolved. CDR3 size: 15 residues. With 2 bases removed from V and 0 bases from J, the gap between germline ends came to 8 bases. CDR1 is MDHEN, CDR2 SYDVKM, per germline. In DNA form, the CDR3 reads TGTGCCAGCAGTTTAGTAGACGCTAGCAATCAGCCCCAGCATTTT. Its protein product is CASSLVDASNQPQHF.

This chain joins TRBV10-3 and TRBJ2-7; the D gene is possibly TRBD1 (5 bases). The CDR3 spans 13 residues. Germline V gives CDR1 ENHRY, CDR2 SYGVKD. Deletions cut 4 bases from V and 3 bases from J, with 10 bases between. The CDR3 DNA reads TGTGCCATCAGTGCAGACAGAAACTACGAGCAGTACTTC. Its translation is CAISADRNYEQYF.

Concerning this clonotype: One end of the junction varies from germline; a read error may be responsible. The chain employs TRBV4-1 and TRBJ1-1; TRBD1 matches at 8 bases. Germline-derived CDR1 and CDR2 are MGHRA and YSYEKL. CDR3 size: 15 residues. CDR3 sequence: CASSHADRGNTEAFF. CDR3 DNA: TGTGCCAGCAGCCACGCCGACAGGGGAAACACTGAAGCTTTCTTT.

This chain joins TRBV14 and TRBJ2-5; the D call may be TRBD1 or TRBD2 (5 bases each). The germline CDR1 and CDR2 sequences are SGHDN and FVKESK. The CDR3 covers 15 residues. The germline V and J ends were trimmed by 4 bases and 1 base, with 13 bases remaining between them. The CDR3 here is CASSLLLGAQETQYF. The CDR3 region has the DNA TGTGCCAGCAGCCTCCTTCTCGGGGCCCAAGAGACCCAGTACTTC.

This clonotype came up many times. The chain recombines TRBV15 with TRBJ2-2; D call uncertain. Deletions cut 0 bases from V and 6 bases from J, with 5 bases between. Germline V gene lookup returns CDR1 LNHNV and CDR2 YYDKDF (reference sequence). The CDR3 runs to 13 residues. The CDR3 DNA follows: TGTGCCACCAGCAGAGATTTCGCCGGGGAGCTGTTTTTT. As protein: CATSRDFAGELFF.

The J gene is TRBJ1-5, the V gene TRBV19; no definite D call. The CDR3 length is 15 residues. The germline V and J ends were trimmed by 3 bases and 11 bases, with 20 bases remaining between them. Germline V gene lookup returns CDR1 LNHDA and CDR2 SQIVND (reference sequence). CDR3 sequence reads: CASSMGLGNLRSQHF. The CDR3 coding sequence is TGTGCCAGTAGTATGGGGTTAGGGAACCTGCGGTCCCAGCATTTT.

Many counts were recorded for this clonotype. This sequence joins TRBV7-8 and TRBJ2-5, with TRBD2 matching 14 bases. Unmatched junction bases numbered 9, after V lost 4 bases and J lost 5 bases. CDR1 is SGHVS, CDR2 FQNEAQ, per germline. The CDR3 is made up of 17 amino acids. The chain's CDR3 is CASSSLGLAGVRETQYF. In nucleotides, the CDR3 is TGTGCCAGCAGCTCCCTGGGACTAGCGGGAGTACGTGAGACCCAGTACTTC.

The V and J genes are TRBV2 and TRBJ1-1; D is perhaps TRBD1 (5 bases). From germline, CDR1 is SNHLY and CDR2 FYNNEI. CDR3 size: 14 residues. V lost 8 bases to trimming and J lost 6 bases, with 19 bases between them. The CDR3 region is CASVECVGAPEAFF. CDR3 nucleotides: TGTGCCAGCGTTGAGTGCGTCGGGGCCCCTGAAGCTTTCTTT. Together with reference TRBV2 and TRBJ1-1, the CDR3 gives the full variable domain: EPEVTQTPSHQVTQMGQEVILRCVPISNHLYFYWYRQILGQKVEFLVSFYNNEISEKSEIFDDQFSVERPDGSNFTLKIRSTKLEDSAMYFCASVECVGAPEAFFGQGTRLTVV.

V usage is TRBV11-2 and J usage is TRBJ2-7, with D maybe TRBD1 (7 bases). CDR1 SGHAT and CDR2 FQNNGV come from the germline V gene. The CDR3 runs 16 residues. V was trimmed by 1 base and J by 2 bases, leaving 15 bases between them. DNA for the CDR3: TGTGCCAGCAGCTTAGGAGGGGGCGGCGGGACCTACGAGCAGTACTTC. It translates to CASSLGGGGGTYEQYF.

In DNA, the CDR3 is TGTGCCACGGGGCCCCAAGAGACCCAGTACTTC. Translation: CATGPQETQYF. This sequence joins TRBV24-1 and TRBJ2-5; D might be TRBD1 (5 bases). V shed 10 bases and J shed 1 base, with 6 bases lying between them. This CDR3 contains 11 residues. In germline, CDR1 is KGHDR, CDR2 SFDVKD.